Listed here are 28 T cell receptor beta chains from one sample, sequenced in a study of cytomegalovirus exposure and HLA in healthy donors. The repertoire was sequenced with immunoSEQ multiplex PCR; TCRdb's copy has only in-frame clones and lacks some. The sample comprises hundreds of thousands of clones, 80% to 90% of which are singletons, and 0.65% to 0.95% rests with the top ten. What was sequenced was PBMCs. These receptors originate from a woman aged 18-30 years in good health and CMV-seronegative.

The chain joins TRBV15 to TRBJ2-3, with 7 bases that match TRBD2. Trimming cost V 0 bases and J 0 bases; bases outside gene matches: 9. The CDR3 totals 18 residues. Germline V gene data show CDR1 as LNHNV and CDR2 as YYDKDF (reference sequence). As DNA, the CDR3 is TGTGCCACCAGCAGAGATAGAGGCCTAGCGGAGAGCACAGATACGCAGTATTTT. Translated: CATSRDRGLAESTDTQYF.

The chain links TRBV9 to TRBJ1-1; D gene uncertain. The CDR3 extends over 14 amino acids. V lost 2 bases, J lost 6 bases, and 14 bases lay in between. Germline V gene sequence: CDR1 SGDLS, CDR2 YYNGEE. For the CDR3, the DNA is TGTGCCAGCAGCGTTGATTGGGGAGCCTCTGAAGCTTTCTTT. Amino acid sequence: CASSVDWGASEAFF. Using reference TRBV9 and TRBJ1-1 for the parts outside the CDR3, the full variable domain is DSGVTQTPKHLITATGQRVTLRCSPRSGDLSVYWYQQSLDQGLQFLIQYYNGEERAKGNILERFSAQQFPDLHSELNLSSLELGDSALYFCASSVDWGASEAFFGQGTRLTVV.

This chain links TRBV6-1 with TRBJ1-2, with D hard to call. V was cut by 2 bases and J by 3 bases, with 10 bases left in between. CDR1 is MNHNS and CDR2 is SASEGT in the germline V gene. This CDR3 is built from 14 residues. The CDR3 nucleotides read TGTGCCAGCAGTGAAACGTTTTCGGACTATGGCTACACCTTC. Encoded protein: CASSETFSDYGYTF.

J is TRBJ2-5 and V is TRBV13, with TRBD2 matching 10 bases. V lost 5 bases and J lost 5; bases outside the gene matches: 8. CDR3 length equals 15 residues. Germline V lookup: CDR1 PRHDT, CDR2 FYEKMQ (reference sequence). The CDR3 DNA reads as TGTGCCAGCAGCGCCGGTCGAGCGGGAGGGGAGACCCAGTACTTC. It codes for CASSAGRAGGETQYF.

The chain employs TRBV19 and TRBJ2-1; TRBD1 matches 10 bases. CDR1 is LNHDA, CDR2 SQIVND, per germline (reference sequence). V was clipped by 9 bases and J by 7 bases; unmatched bases: 6. The CDR3 is made up of 13 amino acids. CDR3 DNA sequence: TGTGCCAGCAGCCGACAGGGGGCAAATGAGCAGTTCTTC. Translating gives CASSRQGANEQFF.

Written as DNA, the CDR3 is TGTGCCTGGAGTGAAGACCTAAGTCTAGGCGGGTTCTTC. This sequence encodes CAWSEDLSLGGFF. The V and J genes are TRBV30 and TRBJ2-1; D not certain. The length of the CDR3 is 13 residues. V gave up 1 base and J gave up 15 bases, with 19 bases separating them. Germline V gene data show CDR1 as GTSNPN and CDR2 as SVGIG (reference sequence).

The chain employs TRBV6-6 and TRBJ1-4; TRBD1 matches at 9 bases. The CDR3 consists of 15 residues. J was trimmed by 5 bases and V by 2 bases; bases with no gene match: 3. The germline V gene encodes CDR1 MNHNY and CDR2 SVGAGI (reference sequence). The CDR3 reads CASSYTGQGNEKLFF. The CDR3 region has the DNA TGTGCCAGCAGTTACACAGGACAGGGGAATGAAAAACTGTTTTTT.

CDR3 amino acids: CASSLALTGGHEQYF. The CDR3 DNA sequence: TGTGCCAGCAGCTTAGCGTTAACAGGGGGTCACGAGCAGTACTTC. The chain recombines TRBV7-9 with TRBJ2-7; 8 bases fit TRBD1. CDR3 size: 15 residues. V lost 0 bases, J lost 5 bases, and 6 bases stayed unmatched. Germline V gene lookup returns CDR1 SEHNR and CDR2 FQNEAQ (reference sequence).

The chain joins TRBV7-9 to TRBJ1-5, with D possibly matching TRBD1 (5 bases). V lost 5 bases and J lost 2, with 16 bases in between. The CDR3 totals 16 residues. Per the germline V gene, CDR1 is SEHNR and CDR2 is FQNEAQ (reference sequence). The CDR3 DNA is TGTGCCAGCAGCCCTGGCTCCGTCAGGGGCAATCAGCCCCAGCATTTT. It yields the protein CASSPGSVRGNQPQHF.

This chain uses TRBV30 with TRBJ2-5; TRBD2 is a possible D gene (6 bases). Germline V gene data show CDR1 as GTSNPN and CDR2 as SVGIG (reference sequence). The CDR3 consists of 15 residues. V was clipped by 0 bases and J by 5 bases, with 16 bases between them. This CDR3 is CAWSVGQAEGETQYF. CDR3 nucleotide sequence: TGTGCCTGGAGTGTAGGTCAGGCGGAGGGGGAGACCCAGTACTTC.

The V call is TRBV20-1, the J call TRBJ2-7; 8 positions agree with TRBD2. The ends lost 6 bases at V and 3 bases at J; junction bases unmatched: 1. CDR1 is DFQATT and CDR2 is SNEGSKA in the germline V gene (reference sequence). The CDR3 loop spans 11 amino acids. CDR3 protein: CSATSGYEQYF. Here the CDR3 DNA reads TGCAGTGCCACTAGCGGCTACGAGCAGTACTTC.

CDR3 amino acids: CATLGRAYEQYF. In DNA, the CDR3 is TGTGCCACGCTAGGGCGGGCCTACGAGCAGTACTTC. V is TRBV10-3 and J is TRBJ2-7, with D maybe TRBD2 (5 bases). This CDR3 comprises 12 residues. Trimming stripped 10 bases from V and 2 bases from J, with 12 bases between. CDR1 ENHRY and CDR2 SYGVKD come from the germline V gene.

This sequence joins TRBV7-9 and TRBJ2-3, with 14 nucleotides matching TRBD2. Germline V gene data show CDR1 as SEHNR and CDR2 as FQNEAQ (reference sequence). The CDR3 spans 17 residues. The trim removed 5 bases at V and 4 bases at J, leaving 8 bases unmatched. The CDR3 region has the DNA TGTGCCAGCAGCATAAGGACTAGCGGGAGGTCGGCAGATACGCAGTATTTT. Its protein is CASSIRTSGRSADTQYF. Using reference TRBV7-9 and TRBJ2-3 for the parts outside the CDR3, the full variable domain is DTGVSQNPRHKITKRGQNVTFRCDPISEHNRLYWYRQTLGQGPEFLTYFQNEAQLEKSRLLSDRFSAERPKGSFSTLEIQRTEQGDSAMYLCASSIRTSGRSADTQYFGPGTRLTVL.

V gene TRBV18 combines with J gene TRBJ2-7; 9 nucleotides align to TRBD1. J was trimmed by 6 bases and V by 3 bases; bases with no gene match: 9. Germline V lookup: CDR1 KGHSH, CDR2 LQKENI. The CDR3 has 15 residues. CDR3 in DNA: TGTGCCAGCTCACCTTCTTACAGGGGGCGAGGCGAGCAGTACTTC. This translates into CASSPSYRGRGEQYF.

The gene calls are TRBV28 and TRBJ2-1; the D is unclear. Germline CDR1 MDHEN, CDR2 SYDVKM. Between the trimmed V and J ends, which lost 6 bases and 6 bases, there was a span of 12 bases. The CDR3 runs to 13 residues. The CDR3 DNA is TGTGCCAGCAGCCGACCAAACAGCAATGAGCAGTTCTTC. Translation: CASSRPNSNEQFF.

Notes on this clone: At the DNA level, this CDR3 is encoded by other sequences in the same sample as well. The chain recombines TRBV28 with TRBJ1-1; D is undetermined. Germline V lookup: CDR1 MDHEN, CDR2 SYDVKM. The V gene lost 2 bases and the J gene lost 5 bases, with 9 bases spanning the gap. The CDR3 has 13 amino acids. The CDR3 sequence: CASSLVSSTEAFF. CDR3 DNA: TGTGCCAGCAGTTTAGTAAGTAGTACTGAAGCTTTCTTT.

The chain employs TRBV7-9 and TRBJ2-7; 8 bases are a match to TRBD1. The germline V gene encodes CDR1 SEHNR and CDR2 FQNEAQ (reference sequence). The CDR3 totals 17 residues. V was pared by 4 bases and J by 7 bases, with 18 bases of the junction left unmatched. CDR3 region: CASSSRNRGDRHLEQYF. For the CDR3, the DNA is TGTGCCAGCAGCTCGCGGAACAGGGGGGACAGGCATTTGGAGCAGTACTTC. Together with reference TRBV7-9 and TRBJ2-7, the CDR3 gives the full variable domain: DTGVSQNPRHKITKRGQNVTFRCDPISEHNRLYWYRQTLGQGPEFLTYFQNEAQLEKSRLLSDRFSAERPKGSFSTLEIQRTEQGDSAMYLCASSSRNRGDRHLEQYFGPGTRLTVT.

V is TRBV7-9 and J is TRBJ2-3; D gene uncertain. V was pared by 2 bases and J by 0 bases, with 12 bases between. CDR3 length: 16 residues. Germline CDR1 SEHNR, CDR2 FQNEAQ (reference sequence). CDR3 DNA: TGTGCCAGCAGCTTATTAATAGAAACTAGCACAGATACGCAGTATTTT. Protein product: CASSLLIETSTDTQYF.

There are a few counts of this clone. The J gene is TRBJ2-7, the V gene TRBV6-5, with TRBD2 matching over 7 bases. Germline values: CDR1 MNHEY, CDR2 SVGAGI. Trimming cost V 8 bases and J 7 bases; bases outside gene matches: 8. The CDR3 covers 12 residues. The CDR3 protein is CASFGTTLEQYF. The CDR3, as DNA: TGTGCCAGCTTCGGGACTACCTTAGAGCAGTACTTC.

The chain couples TRBV4-2 to TRBJ1-5; 7 bases fit TRBD1. In germline, CDR1 is LGHNA, CDR2 YNFKEQ. Trimming removed 2 bases from V and 6 bases from J; junction bases left unmatched: 4. This CDR3 has 14 residues. The CDR3 spells CASSQRQGGQPQHF. CDR3 bases: TGTGCCAGCAGCCAACGACAGGGAGGTCAGCCCCAGCATTTT.

V is TRBV6-1 and J is TRBJ1-2, with TRBD1 matching over 7 bases. The V segment lost 4 bases and the J segment 7 bases; nucleotides outside the gene matches: 3. The CDR3 length is 12 residues. Germline loops: CDR1 MNHNS, CDR2 SASEGT. The CDR3 nucleotides are TGTGCCAGCAGTGGACAGGGTGGTGGCTACACCTTC. This translates into CASSGQGGGYTF.

In nucleotides, the CDR3 is TGTGCCAGCAGTCGAGTCCTGAGGAATCAGCCCCAGCATTTT. Its protein is CASSRVLRNQPQHF. The gene calls are TRBV28 and TRBJ1-5, with D unresolved. The CDR3 is made up of 14 amino acids. V gave up 5 bases and J gave up 4 bases, with 12 bases separating them. From germline, CDR1 is MDHEN and CDR2 SYDVKM.

The chain recombines TRBV5-1 with TRBJ1-5; tentative D call: TRBD1 (6 bases). The germline V and J ends were trimmed by 0 bases and 5 bases, with 12 bases remaining between them. Germline V CDR1 and CDR2: SGHRS, YFSETQ. The CDR3 is made up of 15 amino acids. The CDR3 coding sequence is TGCGCCAGCAGCTTGGAAGGGGGGGCGTATCAGCCCCAGCATTTT. Translating gives CASSLEGGAYQPQHF.

The chain is built from TRBV5-6 and TRBJ2-7; no definite D call. Germline values: CDR1 SGHDT, CDR2 YYEEEE. Trimming stripped 0 bases from V and 5 bases from J, with 9 bases between. The CDR3 totals 13 residues. CDR3 region: CASSLASSNEQYF. Written as DNA, the CDR3 is TGTGCCAGCAGCTTGGCTAGTTCCAACGAGCAGTACTTC.

This chain joins TRBV27 and TRBJ1-1, with 9 bases lining up with TRBD1. The ends lost 6 bases at V and 5 bases at J; junction bases unmatched: 7. This CDR3 is 14 amino acids long. Germline CDR1 MNHEY, CDR2 SMNVEV (reference sequence). The CDR3 region has the DNA TGTGCCAGCAGATCGACAGGGGGATGGACTGAAGCTTTCTTT. Encoded protein: CASRSTGGWTEAFF.

This chain links TRBV28 with TRBJ2-3; D may be TRBD2 (6 bases). Trimming left V 5 bases short and J 4 bases short, with 22 bases between. Germline CDR1 is MDHEN and CDR2 is SYDVKM. The CDR3 is 17 amino acids. CDR3 in DNA: TGTGCCAGCAGTCCGCTTCCCGGGACTCCTTCCCCAGATACGCAGTATTTT. This encodes CASSPLPGTPSPDTQYF.

This sequence joins TRBV30 and TRBJ2-6; D unresolved. CDR1 is GTSNPN and CDR2 is SVGIG in the germline V gene (reference sequence). The CDR3 has 16 residues. The V end lost 0 bases, the J end lost 0 bases, and 9 bases lay between the germline ends. CDR3 DNA sequence: TGTGCCTGGAGTGTGGCAACCCGCTCTGGGGCCAACGTCCTGACTTTC. This codes for CAWSVATRSGANVLTF.

Only a few counts were recorded for this clone. The chain employs TRBV28 and TRBJ2-1, with 7 bases matching TRBD2. Trimming cost V 4 bases and J 3 bases; bases outside gene matches: 9. CDR3 size: 16 residues. Germline values: CDR1 MDHEN, CDR2 SYDVKM. The CDR3 DNA reads as TGTGCCAGCAGTTCGAGGGCGGGGGATTACTACAATGAGCAGTTCTTC. This encodes CASSSRAGDYYNEQFF.